The 25 T cell receptor beta chains below were found in one sample sequenced in a study of blood T cell repertoires in COVID-19. The table came from immunoSEQ multiplex PCR; TCRdb's copy has only in-frame clones and leaves some out. The sample contains about 260,000 clones, roughly 90% of which appear only once. Material: peripheral blood. All receptors come from a woman aged 25 to 39 with COVID-19, enrolled during active disease.

CDR3 nucleotide sequence: TGTGCCAGCAGCTTAGGCGGGGGTTGGGACGAGCAGTACTTC. It codes for CASSLGGGWDEQYF. The genes are TRBV11-3 and TRBJ2-7; TRBD2 matches 7 bases. Germline-derived CDR1 and CDR2 are SGHNT and YENEEA. Losses at the gene ends were 1 base for V and 5 bases for J; bases not matched to a gene: 5. The CDR3 runs 14 residues.

The J gene is TRBJ1-5, the V gene TRBV2, with D possibly matching TRBD1 (5 bases). Trimming removed 7 bases from V and 6 bases from J, with 16 bases in between. The CDR3 consists of 14 residues. Germline V lookup: CDR1 SNHLY, CDR2 FYNNEI. CDR3 DNA sequence: TGTGCCAGCAAGCAGGCCCTTCAGGGTCAGCCCCAGCATTTT. The encoded protein is CASKQALQGQPQHF.

The V gene is TRBV2, the J gene TRBJ2-1; D is unclear. The CDR3 covers 11 residues. Looked up from germline, CDR1 is SNHLY and CDR2 is FYNNEI. V shed 6 bases and J shed 10 bases, with 10 bases lying between them. The CDR3 is CASSPQSEQFF. As DNA, the CDR3 is TGTGCCAGCAGCCCGCAGTCCGAGCAGTTCTTC.

The gene calls are TRBV9 and TRBJ1-6; 11 bases align to TRBD1. The trim removed 3 bases at V and 7 bases at J, leaving 6 bases unmatched. From germline, CDR1 is SGDLS and CDR2 YYNGEE. The CDR3 consists of 16 residues. CDR3 sequence (DNA): TGTGCCAGCAGCGCACGGGACAGGGGGGGAAATTCACCCCTCCACTTT. The encoded protein is CASSARDRGGNSPLHF.

This clone was found once. The chain links TRBV9 to TRBJ2-1; 8 nucleotides line up with TRBD1. Germline V gene lookup returns CDR1 SGDLS and CDR2 YYNGEE. V was pared by 4 bases and J by 7 bases, with 13 bases of the junction left unmatched. The CDR3 totals 16 residues. The CDR3 spells CASSPRLQGALNEQFF. As DNA, the CDR3 is TGTGCCAGCAGCCCGAGGCTCCAGGGGGCCCTAAATGAGCAGTTCTTC.

The CDR3 protein is CAWGSGQGRGGEKLFF. CDR3 coding DNA: TGTGCCTGGGGATCGGGACAGGGTAGAGGAGGTGAAAAACTGTTTTTT. This rearrangement joins TRBV30 to TRBJ1-4, with 9 bases lining up with TRBD1. After removal of 5 bases from V and 7 bases from J, the junction contained 14 bases not matched to a gene. The CDR3 has 16 residues. Germline loops: CDR1 GTSNPN, CDR2 SVGIG (reference sequence). Filled out from reference TRBV30 and TRBJ1-4, the complete variable domain reads SQTIHQWPATLVQPVGSPLSLECTVEGTSNPNLYWYRQAAGRGLQLLFYSVGIGQISSEVPQNLSASRPQDRQFILSSKKLLLSDSGFYLCAWGSGQGRGGEKLFFGSGTQLSVL.

The CDR3 nucleotides are TGTGCCTGGAGTTGGGCAGCCCAAGAGACCCAGTACTTC. This sequence encodes CAWSWAAQETQYF. V is TRBV30 and J is TRBJ2-5; D is undetermined. The germline V gene has CDR1 GTSNPN and CDR2 SVGIG (reference sequence). V lost 2 bases and J lost 1, with 8 bases in between. The CDR3 consists of 13 residues.

The chain has TRBV28 and TRBJ2-5; D is uncertain. CDR3 length: 11 residues. Germline lookup yields CDR1 MDHEN and CDR2 SYDVKM. Deletions cut 7 bases from V and 2 bases from J, with 5 bases between. Here the CDR3 reads CASTYQETQYF. The CDR3 bases are TGTGCCAGCACCTATCAAGAGACCCAGTACTTC. Full variable domain (missing parts from reference TRBV28 and TRBJ2-5): DVKVTQSSRYLVKRTGEKVFLECVQDMDHENMFWYRQDPGLGLRLIYFSYDVKMKEKGDIPEGYSVSREKKERFSLILESASTNQTSMYLCASTYQETQYFGPGTRLLVL.

The genes are TRBV5-1 and TRBJ2-1, with 9 positions matching TRBD2. The CDR3 consists of 16 residues. Germline V gene data show CDR1 as SGHRS and CDR2 as YFSETQ. V was pared by 0 bases and J by 10 bases, with 11 bases of the junction left unmatched. CDR3 residues: CASSLVPTSGLREQFF. In nucleotides, the CDR3 is TGCGCCAGCAGCTTGGTGCCCACTAGCGGGCTCAGGGAGCAGTTCTTC.

The CDR3 DNA reads as TGTGCCAGCTTTTACCGACCGGGACAGGGCAATGGCTACACCTTC. As protein: CASFYRPGQGNGYTF. The chain has TRBV6-4 and TRBJ1-2; 9 bases line up with TRBD1. Germline V gene data show CDR1 as MRHNA and CDR2 as SNTAGT. This CDR3 has 15 residues. The trim removed 8 bases at V and 6 bases at J, leaving 13 bases unmatched.

This sequence joins TRBV30 and TRBJ1-6, with D hard to call. The CDR3 spans 12 residues. V lost 2 bases and J lost 9, with 8 bases in between. CDR1 GTSNPN and CDR2 SVGIG come from the germline V gene (reference sequence). As DNA, the CDR3 is TGTGCCTGGAGTCCCTCCGGTTCACCCCTCCACTTT. Encoded protein: CAWSPSGSPLHF.

This clone has more than one count but fewer than ten. The chain is built from TRBV5-1 and TRBJ1-1; maybe TRBD1 (5 bases). Germline assignment: CDR1 SGHRS and CDR2 YFSETQ. The V and J ends lost 2 bases and 0 bases respectively, with 14 bases between them. This CDR3 has 16 amino acids. The CDR3 loop reads CASSFPQGSMNTEAFF. CDR3 nucleotide sequence: TGCGCCAGCAGCTTCCCCCAGGGTTCCATGAACACTGAAGCTTTCTTT.

This chain connects TRBV9 to TRBJ1-2, with 8 bases fitting TRBD1. This CDR3 contains 14 residues. Germline V gene lookup returns CDR1 SGDLS and CDR2 YYNGEE. Trimming removed 3 bases from V and 4 bases from J; junction bases left unmatched: 5. The CDR3 bases are TGTGCCAGCAGCGGCAGGGGGCGAGGCTATGGCTACACCTTC. Residues: CASSGRGRGYGYTF.

This chain uses TRBV6-4 with TRBJ1-1; D not resolved. V lost 5 bases to trimming and J lost 0 bases, with 7 bases between them. CDR3 length: 13 amino acids. Germline-derived CDR1 and CDR2 are MRHNA and SNTAGT. The CDR3 DNA follows: TGTGCCAGCAGTAGGACTTTGAACACTGAAGCTTTCTTT. It translates to CASSRTLNTEAFF.

On this clone itself: The sample carries other DNA sequences with the same CDR3. The chain carries TRBV5-1 and TRBJ1-1; D unclear. Trimming took 0 bases from V and 3 from J, leaving 9 bases between them. Germline V gene sequence: CDR1 SGHRS, CDR2 YFSETQ. The CDR3 length is 14 residues. The CDR3 spells CASSLVRVDTEAFF. CDR3 nucleotides: TGCGCCAGCAGCTTGGTGAGGGTAGACACTGAAGCTTTCTTT.

The chain couples TRBV5-4 to TRBJ2-7, with 11 nucleotides matching TRBD2. Germline V gene lookup returns CDR1 SGHNT and CDR2 YYREEE (reference sequence). With 4 bases clipped from V and 12 bases from J, the junction kept 12 bases outside the gene matches. The CDR3 spans 14 residues. The CDR3 DNA reads TGTGCCAGCAGCCAATTCGGGACTAGCGGTCCAAGGTACTTC. Protein: CASSQFGTSGPRYF.

The CDR3 DNA is TGTGCCAGCAGCACGCAAGAGATTGACAGGGGGCCCCTTTTAGCCTATGGCTACACCTTC. This gives the protein CASSTQEIDRGPLLAYGYTF. The rearrangement joins TRBV21-1 to TRBJ1-2; TRBD1, the D gene given by the table, was not confirmed from the DNA. TRBV21-1 is a pseudogene segment. CDR3 length: 20 amino acids.

On this clone itself: This specimen includes other DNA sequences encoding the same CDR3. The chain is built from TRBV28 and TRBJ1-2; no reliable D call. V lost 4 bases and J lost 5, with 8 bases in between. Germline V CDR1 and CDR2: MDHEN, SYDVKM. This CDR3 has 12 residues. The CDR3 spells CASSSPGYGYTF. The CDR3 DNA reads TGTGCCAGCAGTTCGCCCGGTTATGGCTACACCTTC.

The chain recombines TRBV29-1 with TRBJ1-3; D is unresolved. V lost 3 bases to trimming and J lost 5 bases, with 17 bases between them. CDR3 length: 15 residues. Germline V gene sequence: CDR1 SQVTM, CDR2 ANQGSEA. The CDR3 is CSVEVSGVGRNTIYF. The DNA for the CDR3 is TGCAGCGTTGAGGTTTCGGGAGTTGGCAGAAACACCATATATTTT.

This chain connects TRBV27 to TRBJ2-7; TRBD1 agrees at 10 bases. CDR3 size: 15 residues. V trimming: 0 bases; J trimming: 6 bases; junction bases outside the gene matches: 5. Germline CDR1 and CDR2: MNHEY and SMNVEV (reference sequence). DNA for the CDR3: TGTGCCAGCAGTTTATCCGCGGGACAGGGGTCCGAGCAGTACTTC. Residues: CASSLSAGQGSEQYF.

This rearrangement joins TRBV20-1 to TRBJ2-4; maybe TRBD1 (6 bases). The CDR3 runs 13 residues. The ends were cut back, 3 bases at V and 6 bases at J, with 12 bases in the middle. Germline CDR1 reads DFQATT; CDR2 reads SNEGSKA (reference sequence). In DNA form, the CDR3 reads TGCAGTGCTAGTTTGGACAGTTTAAACATTCAGTACTTC. Protein product: CSASLDSLNIQYF.

The chain employs TRBV6-5 and TRBJ2-7; 8 bases are shared with TRBD2. The CDR3 sequence is 15 residues long. Germline V gene lookup returns CDR1 MNHEY and CDR2 SVGAGI. With V trimmed by 2 bases and J by 3 bases, 6 bases remained unmatched. The CDR3 region has the DNA TGTGCCAGCAGTTACGGCGGGAGGACTCTCTACGAGCAGTACTTC. Its translation is CASSYGGRTLYEQYF.

This chain uses TRBV6-5 with TRBJ2-5, with a possible D match to TRBD2 (6 bases). This CDR3 comprises 15 residues. Trimming took 5 bases from V and 5 from J, leaving 18 bases between them. Germline V lookup: CDR1 MNHEY, CDR2 SVGAGI. DNA for the CDR3: TGTGCCAGCAGTAAGGAGTCGGGAGCCGGGGAGACCCAGTACTTC. This translates into CASSKESGAGETQYF.

This clone was found once. The chain is built from TRBV15 and TRBJ1-4, with TRBD1 identical over 8 bases. This CDR3 has 17 residues. In germline, CDR1 is LNHNV, CDR2 YYDKDF (reference sequence). J gave up 0 bases and V 5 bases, and 8 bases lay outside the gene matches. This chain's CDR3 is CATSPYGQGPTNEKLFF. CDR3 nucleotide sequence: TGTGCCACCAGCCCCTATGGACAGGGACCAACTAATGAAAAACTGTTTTTT.

This chain connects TRBV2 to TRBJ2-3; possible D gene TRBD1, 6 bases. Germline lookup yields CDR1 SNHLY and CDR2 FYNNEI. The germline V and J ends were trimmed by 3 bases and 2 bases, with 12 bases remaining between them. The CDR3 length is 15 residues. The CDR3 region is CASSDGRGPTDTQYF. DNA of the CDR3: TGTGCCAGCAGTGATGGCAGGGGTCCCACAGATACGCAGTATTTT.